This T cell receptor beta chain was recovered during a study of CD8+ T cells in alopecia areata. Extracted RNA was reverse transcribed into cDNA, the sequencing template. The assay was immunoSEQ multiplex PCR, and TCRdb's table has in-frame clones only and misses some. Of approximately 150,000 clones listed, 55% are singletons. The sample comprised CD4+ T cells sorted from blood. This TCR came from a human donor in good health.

In DNA form, the CDR3 reads TGTGCCAGCAGTCAAACCCGGGCCCCGGGAGCGGAGACCCAGTACTTC. This codes for CASSQTRAPGAETQYF. The chain is built from TRBV2 and TRBJ2-5; D perhaps matches TRBD2 (6 bases). The CDR3 has 16 amino acids. Germline V gene lookup returns CDR1 SNHLY and CDR2 FYNNEI. The V gene lost 5 bases and the J gene lost 5 bases, with 21 bases spanning the gap.